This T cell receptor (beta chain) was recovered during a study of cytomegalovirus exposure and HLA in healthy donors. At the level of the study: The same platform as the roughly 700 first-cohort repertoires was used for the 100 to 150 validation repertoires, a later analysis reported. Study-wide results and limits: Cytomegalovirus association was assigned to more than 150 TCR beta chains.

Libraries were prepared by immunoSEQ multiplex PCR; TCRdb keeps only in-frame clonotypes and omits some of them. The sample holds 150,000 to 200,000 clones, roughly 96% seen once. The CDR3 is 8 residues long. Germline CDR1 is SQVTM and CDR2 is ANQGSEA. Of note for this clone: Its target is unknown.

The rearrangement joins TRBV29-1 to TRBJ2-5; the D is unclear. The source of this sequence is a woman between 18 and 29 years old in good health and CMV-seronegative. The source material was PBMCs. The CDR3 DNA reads TGCAGGGCCCGGACCCAGTACTTC. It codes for CRARTQYF.